This entry lists 7 T cell receptor beta chains sequenced from one sample in a study of T cell repertoires in cytomegalovirus infection. Their target antigens are unknown. TCRdb redid the calling of the reads with MiXCR, one entry per CDR3 protein. The sample contains about 47,000 distinct CDR3 sequences, around 21% of which appear only once. The source was CD8+ T cells from cultured PBMCs, collected from culture after CMV antigen stimulation. These receptors all stem from a human donor in good health (CMV status not recorded). Some clones in this sample may be carry-over from other donors' samples.

This clonotype turned up a few times. J is TRBJ2-7 and V is TRBV4-3, with 10 positions matching TRBD1. This CDR3 has 14 amino acids. V was pared by 4 bases and J by 7 bases, with 7 bases of the junction left unmatched. Germline CDR1 and CDR2: LGHNA and YSLEER. CDR3 nucleotide sequence: TGCGCCAGCAGCCGAGACAGGGGGCGCTGGGAGCAGTACTTC. This sequence encodes CASSRDRGRWEQYF.

In its sample, this clonotype was seen a few times. The chain has TRBV6-5 and TRBJ1-5; D may be TRBD1 (5 bases). V lost 5 bases to trimming and J lost 7 bases, with 15 bases between them. The CDR3 covers 14 residues. The germline V gene has CDR1 MNHEY and CDR2 SVGAGI. In nucleotides, the CDR3 is TGTGCCAGCAGTAAAAGGGGACTAGCCCAGCCCCAGCATTTT. It is translated as CASSKRGLAQPQHF.

This rearrangement joins TRBV6-2 or TRBV6-3 to TRBJ2-1; D is perhaps TRBD1 or TRBD2 (5 bases each). Germline V gene data show CDR1 as MNHEY and CDR2 as SVGEGT. Between the trimmed V and J ends, which lost 2 bases and 9 bases, there was a span of 5 bases. The CDR3 contains 11 residues. CDR3 nucleotide sequence: TGTGCCAGCAGTTACGGGGGTGAGCAGTTCTTC. Translating it yields CASSYGGEQFF.

DNA of the CDR3: TGTGCCAGCAGCCAAGAACGGGCAGGGGGTTACGAGCAGTACTTC. Encoded protein: CASSQERAGGYEQYF. The chain recombines TRBV3-1 with TRBJ2-7; 7 positions match TRBD1. J lost 4 bases, V lost 0 bases, and 6 bases had no gene match. CDR3 length equals 15 residues. The germline V gene encodes CDR1 LGHDT and CDR2 YNNKEL (reference sequence).

This clonotype was detected a few times. The chain uses TRBV12-3 or TRBV12-4 and TRBJ1-1; tentative D call: TRBD1 (5 bases). The germline V and J ends were trimmed by 2 bases and 5 bases, with 9 bases remaining between them. CDR3 length: 13 amino acids. This CDR3 is CASSLKGRTEAFF. CDR3 bases: TGTGCCAGCAGTTTAAAGGGGAGGACTGAAGCTTTCTTT.

V usage is TRBV9 and J usage is TRBJ1-1; a weak D match, TRBD1 (6 bases). The CDR3 extends over 14 amino acids. Germline V gene data show CDR1 as SGDLS and CDR2 as YYNGEE. Trimming left V 5 bases short and J 1 base short, with 12 bases between. The CDR3 bases are TGTGCCAGCAGTGGGGGACATCAGAACACTGAAGCTTTCTTT. Protein sequence: CASSGGHQNTEAFF.

There are many counts of this clonotype. The chain couples TRBV7-2 to TRBJ1-6; 7 bases match TRBD1. CDR3 length: 17 amino acids. Per the germline V gene, CDR1 is SGHTA and CDR2 is FQGNSA. Unmatched junction bases numbered 16, after V lost 5 bases and J lost 9 bases. The chain's CDR3 is CASSRQGSGRVSSPLHF. In nucleotides, the CDR3 is TGTGCCAGCAGCCGACAGGGCTCGGGAAGAGTCTCTTCACCCCTCCACTTT.